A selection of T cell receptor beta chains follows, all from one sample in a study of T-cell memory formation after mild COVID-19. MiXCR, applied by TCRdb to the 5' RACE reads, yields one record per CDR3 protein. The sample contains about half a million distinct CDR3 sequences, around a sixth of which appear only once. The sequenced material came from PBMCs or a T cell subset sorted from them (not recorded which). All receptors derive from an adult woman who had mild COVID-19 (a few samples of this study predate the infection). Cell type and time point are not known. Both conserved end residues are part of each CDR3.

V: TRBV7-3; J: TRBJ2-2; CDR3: CASSLAGVANTGELFF
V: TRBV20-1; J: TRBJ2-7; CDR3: CSAHSGRQTYEQYF
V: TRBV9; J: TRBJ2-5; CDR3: CASSVGAGPLRETQYF
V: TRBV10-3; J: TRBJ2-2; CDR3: CAISGPAGSFGTGELFF
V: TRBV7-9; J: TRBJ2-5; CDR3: CASSLNSGTQETQYF
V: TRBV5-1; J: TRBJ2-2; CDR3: CASSLEARSVTGELFF
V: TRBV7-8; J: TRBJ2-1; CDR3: CASSPSGLAGGNEQFF
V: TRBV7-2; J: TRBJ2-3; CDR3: CASSLETFLAAGVDTQYF
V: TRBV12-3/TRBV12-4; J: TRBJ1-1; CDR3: CASTKRNTEAFF
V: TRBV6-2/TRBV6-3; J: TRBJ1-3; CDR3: CASTVTGNSGNTIYF
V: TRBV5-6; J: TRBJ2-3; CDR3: CASSSVDTQYF
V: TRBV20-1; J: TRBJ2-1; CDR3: CSAVTFRDRTFSGREYNEQFF
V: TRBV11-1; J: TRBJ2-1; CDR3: CASSLGVMNEQFF
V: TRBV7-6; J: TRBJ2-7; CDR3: CASSALVRDRYTEQYF
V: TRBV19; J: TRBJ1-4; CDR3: CASRLRGEKLFF
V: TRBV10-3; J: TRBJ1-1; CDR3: CAISDQVNTEAFF
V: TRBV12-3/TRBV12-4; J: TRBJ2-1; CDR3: CASSPLAGQIRSSYNEQFF
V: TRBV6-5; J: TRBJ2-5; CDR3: CASSYSQGARETQYF
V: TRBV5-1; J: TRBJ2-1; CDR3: CASSWGQGYDEQFF
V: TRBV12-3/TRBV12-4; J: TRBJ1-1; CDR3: CASSWDRGRNTEAFF
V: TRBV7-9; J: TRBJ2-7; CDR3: CASSLTGDSYEQYF
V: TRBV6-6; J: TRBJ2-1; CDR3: CASRYEWASYNEQFF
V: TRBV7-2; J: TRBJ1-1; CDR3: CASSPQTLQGTEAFF
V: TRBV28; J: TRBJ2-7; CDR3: CASSQSGKNYEQYF
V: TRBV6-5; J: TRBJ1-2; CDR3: CASSYSIVGGSYGYTF
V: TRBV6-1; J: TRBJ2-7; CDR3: CASRATGVGEQYF
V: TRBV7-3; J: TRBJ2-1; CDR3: CASSFAGAGEQFF
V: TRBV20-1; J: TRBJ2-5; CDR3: CSASGRLETQYF
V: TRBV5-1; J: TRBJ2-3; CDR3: CASSLSPPQSTDTQYF
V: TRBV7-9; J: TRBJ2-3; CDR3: CASSSLTGTSFTDTQYF
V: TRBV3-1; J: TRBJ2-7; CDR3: CASSLRSGVYEQYF
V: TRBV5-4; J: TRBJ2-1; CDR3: CASSANRDEQFF
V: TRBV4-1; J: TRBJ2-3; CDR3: CASSQVHGTSGAADTQYF
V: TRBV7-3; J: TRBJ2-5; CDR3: CASSNGVLKTQYF
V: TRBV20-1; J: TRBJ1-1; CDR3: CSAPTVVNTEAFF
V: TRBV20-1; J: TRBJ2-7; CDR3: CSARYEQYF
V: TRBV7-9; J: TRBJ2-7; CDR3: CASSLNSGGYNEQYF
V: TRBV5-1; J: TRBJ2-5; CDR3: CASSALSGTGEETQYF
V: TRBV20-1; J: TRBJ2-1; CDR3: CSARSSGTSVGNEQFF
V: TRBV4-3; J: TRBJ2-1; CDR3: CASSQDLLAGDNNEQFF
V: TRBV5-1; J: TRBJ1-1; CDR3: CASRRDGMNTEAFF
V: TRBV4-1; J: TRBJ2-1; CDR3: CASSQDRPGYEQFF
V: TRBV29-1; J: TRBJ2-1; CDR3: CSVEDKFNEQFF
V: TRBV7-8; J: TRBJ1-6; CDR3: CASRPRTGNSPLHF
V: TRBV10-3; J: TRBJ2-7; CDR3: CAISGKGSSYEQYF
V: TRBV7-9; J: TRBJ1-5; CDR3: CASSLVGQGNQPQHF
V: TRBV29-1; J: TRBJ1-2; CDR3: CSVEAVYDRAKGGGYTF
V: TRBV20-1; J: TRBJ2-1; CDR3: CSAVTSGRAYAYNEQFF
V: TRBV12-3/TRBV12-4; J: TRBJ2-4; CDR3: CASSPGGSLNIQYF
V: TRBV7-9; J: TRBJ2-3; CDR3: CASSLVLGPDTQYF
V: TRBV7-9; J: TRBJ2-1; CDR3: CASSLGGLAVVITYNEQFF
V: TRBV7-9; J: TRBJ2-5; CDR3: CASSLGTMETQYF